This T cell receptor beta chain was retrieved from a study of cytomegalovirus exposure and HLA in healthy donors. PCR involved 60 Vbeta and 13 Jbeta primers. Original processing notes: As a later analysis found, there were roughly 80 million unique TCR beta chains, of which about 10 million were shared. TCRdb keeps only in-frame clones here, not all; method: immunoSEQ multiplex PCR. That table gives V, J and clone size, and the DNA gave D and trimming. Seen here are more than 150,000 clones, 65% to 85% observed once, and the top ten hold 1.3%. The study, taken as a whole, reports: There was a cluster of highly shared sequence variants that was likely a sequencing artifact.

This CDR3 region has 14 residues. Germline V CDR1 and CDR2: SGDLS, YYNGEE. V lost 4 bases and J lost 4; bases outside the gene matches: 6. Of note for this clone: Antigen specificity is unknown.

The chain employs TRBV9 and TRBJ1-1, with 8 bases that match TRBD1. The clonotype was recovered from a man aged 45 to 65 in good health and CMV-seropositive. The material sequenced was PBMCs. The CDR3 sequence is CASSPHRGGTEAFF. In nucleotides, the CDR3 is TGTGCCAGCAGCCCTCACAGGGGGGGCACTGAAGCTTTCTTT.